These 7 T cell receptor beta chains were all obtained from the same sample, sequenced in a study of cytomegalovirus exposure and HLA in healthy donors. The protocol was immunoSEQ multiplex PCR, while the TCRdb copy is restricted to in-frame clones and leaves out a portion. The sample holds around 140,000 clones, roughly 89% seen once. Sequencing was performed on PBMCs. The origin of the receptors is a woman aged 18 to 35 in good health and CMV-seronegative.

The chain is built from TRBV13 and TRBJ1-1; 7 bases map to TRBD1. After removal of 4 bases from V and 0 bases from J, the junction contained 5 bases not matched to a gene. This CDR3 has 15 amino acids. CDR1 PRHDT and CDR2 FYEKMQ come from the germline V gene (reference sequence). This CDR3 is CASSSTGQMNTEAFF. The CDR3 nucleotides are TGTGCCAGCAGCTCAACGGGACAGATGAACACTGAAGCTTTCTTT.

The chain is built from TRBV14 and TRBJ2-4; 9 bases align to TRBD1. There are 13 residues in the CDR3. The germline CDR1 and CDR2 sequences are SGHDN and FVKESK. V dropped 1 base and J dropped 14; count of bases not matched to a gene: 6. CDR3 protein: CASSQARTGEKYF. The CDR3 DNA sequence: TGTGCCAGCAGCCAAGCCCGGACAGGGGAAAAGTACTTC.

V usage is TRBV19 and J usage is TRBJ1-6, with D perhaps matching TRBD1 (5 bases). The CDR3 runs to 13 residues. Germline V lookup: CDR1 LNHDA, CDR2 SQIVND (reference sequence). V shed 3 bases and J shed 10 bases, with 10 bases lying between them. CDR3 residues: CASSIAGESPLHF. In DNA form, the CDR3 reads TGTGCCAGTAGTATTGCGGGGGAATCACCCCTCCACTTT.

This CDR3 reads CASSFVDSRSYEQYF. CDR3 in DNA: TGTGCCAGCAGTTTCGTCGACAGCCGCTCCTACGAGCAGTACTTC. The chain carries TRBV6-1 and TRBJ2-7, with D possibly TRBD1 on 5 matching bases. The V and J ends lost 5 bases and 0 bases respectively, with 14 bases between them. The CDR3 totals 15 residues. Germline values: CDR1 MNHNS, CDR2 SASEGT.

This CDR3 is CASSSTGGADTQYF. CDR3 in DNA: TGTGCCAGCAGCTCAACAGGGGGAGCGGATACGCAGTATTTT. The chain is built from TRBV2 and TRBJ2-3; 8 bases agree with TRBD1. The ends lost 6 bases at V and 6 bases at J; junction bases unmatched: 8. The V gene's germline CDR1 is SNHLY and CDR2 FYNNEI. The CDR3 covers 14 residues.

A single count supports this clone. The V and J genes are TRBV6-1 and TRBJ2-5, with D maybe TRBD2 (6 bases). The CDR3 loop spans 15 amino acids. CDR1 is MNHNS, CDR2 SASEGT, per germline. V was pared by 2 bases and J by 8 bases, with 18 bases between. The CDR3 region is CASSELSEGSDTQYF. The CDR3 bases are TGTGCCAGCAGTGAATTGTCGGAGGGCAGCGACACCCAGTACTTC.

The rearrangement uses TRBV7-9 and TRBJ1-6; 9 nucleotides agree with TRBD1. Germline values: CDR1 SEHNR, CDR2 FQNEAQ (reference sequence). This CDR3 is built from 17 residues. The ends lost 6 bases at V and 7 bases at J; junction bases unmatched: 13. This CDR3 reads CASSLLRGQGLNSPLHF. In DNA, the CDR3 is TGTGCCAGCAGTCTCTTAAGGGGACAGGGTTTGAATTCACCCCTCCACTTT.